A selection of T cell receptor beta chains follows, all from one sample in a study of shared clonotypes between healthy human individuals. The table came from immunoSEQ multiplex PCR; TCRdb's copy has only in-frame clones and leaves some out. This sample has some 1 million clones; under 80% occur once, and the top ten carry 1.4% to 1.5%. Sequenced material: memory CD4+ T cells sorted from blood. These receptors all come from a young man in good health. Each CDR3 is given with its conserved first and last residue. Fields, in order: V gene, J gene, clone size, D gene, CDR3 DNA, CDR3 protein. A D gene is named only where the DNA matches it firmly. Only some rows state a clone size, as once, few, many or a class for expanded clones.

>TRBV11-2|TRBJ2-1|once|-
TGTGCCAGCAGCATACAGGGTACAGGCTACAATGAGCAGTTCTTC
CASSIQGTGYNEQFF
>TRBV18|TRBJ1-4|-|-
TGTGCCAGCTCACCGATGGGGGTGGGTGAAAAACTGTTTTTT
CASSPMGVGEKLFF
>TRBV4-1|TRBJ2-7|-|-
TGCGCCAGCAGCCAGGAGAGACAGACCTACGAGCAGTACTTC
CASSQERQTYEQYF
>TRBV5-1|TRBJ1-1|-|-
TGCGCCAGCAGTGGATCAGGGGCGAGGAACACTGAAGCTTTCTTT
CASSGSGARNTEAFF
>TRBV18|TRBJ2-6|-|TRBD1
TGTGCCAGCTGGGACAGGGGCTCTGGGGCCAACGTCCTGACTTTC
CASWDRGSGANVLTF
>TRBV28|TRBJ1-5|-|-
TGTGCCAGCAGTCGGATTCCGGACGATCAGCCCCAGCATTTT
CASSRIPDDQPQHF
>TRBV4-1|TRBJ1-6|few|-
TGCGCCAGCAGCCAAGGAACAGAAGTCAGGTCACCCCTCCACTTT
CASSQGTEVRSPLHF
>TRBV2|TRBJ2-2|few|-
TGTGCCAGCAGTGAAGTGGGGTGGCAGGGCAACACCGGGGAGCTGTTTTTT
CASSEVGWQGNTGELFF
>TRBV27|TRBJ2-5|once|-
TGTGCCGGGAGGACAGGTGAAGAGACCCAGTACTTC
CAGRTGEETQYF
>TRBV13|TRBJ2-7|-|-
TGTGCCAGCAGCTTAAGTAGGCGGACCTACGAGCAGTACTTC
CASSLSRRTYEQYF
>TRBV6-1|TRBJ1-3|-|TRBD1
TGTGCCAGCCTGCGGGACAGGATGGGAAACACCATATATTTT
CASLRDRMGNTIYF
>TRBV11-2|TRBJ2-7|-|-
TGTGCCAGCAGCTTAGAGGGCGGGACCTACGAGCAGTACTTC
CASSLEGGTYEQYF
>TRBV5-1|TRBJ2-7|-|TRBD1
TGCGCCAGCAGGAGGGACAGGAGCTACGAGCAGTACTTC
CASRRDRSYEQYF
>TRBV6-1|TRBJ1-5|-|-
TGTGCCAGCAGTGAAGCCGGAGGCAATCAGCCCCAGCATTTT
CASSEAGGNQPQHF
>TRBV9|TRBJ2-3|-|TRBD2
TGTGCCAGCAGCCCAAGACTAGCGGGAGGGCAAGGAGATACGCAGTATTTT
CASSPRLAGGQGDTQYF
>TRBV30|TRBJ1-5|-|TRBD1
TGTGCCTGGAGTAAAGGGAAGACAGGGGGCGCGGTAAGCAATCAGCCCCAGCATTTT
CAWSKGKTGGAVSNQPQHF
>TRBV4-3|TRBJ2-1|-|-
TGCGCCAGCAGCCAAGAGTTCGGGGGCAATGAGCAGTTCTTC
CASSQEFGGNEQFF
>TRBV11-2|TRBJ2-3|few|-
TGTGCCAGCAGCTTAGTAGTGGGGGCCGGAACAGATACGCAGTATTTT
CASSLVVGAGTDTQYF
>TRBV25-1|TRBJ2-1|-|TRBD1
TGTGCCAGCAGTACGGGACAGTTTAAGGGGAGTGAGCAGTTCTTC
CASSTGQFKGSEQFF
>TRBV10-1|TRBJ2-4|-|TRBD2
TGCGCCAGCCGCGAAGCGGGGCCACATAAAAACATTCAGTACTTC
CASREAGPHKNIQYF
>TRBV9|TRBJ2-1|-|TRBD2
TGTGCCAGCAGCCCCAGCGGGGTGCAGTCCAATGAGCAGTTCTTC
CASSPSGVQSNEQFF
>TRBV2|TRBJ1-6|-|-
TGTGCCAGCAGTGAGGCCAGGGGCTCGCCACCCCTCCACTTT
CASSEARGSPPLHF
>TRBV19|TRBJ2-3|-|TRBD2
TGTGCGGTAGCGGGGGGCACAGATACGCAGTATTTT
CAVAGGTDTQYF
>TRBV30|TRBJ1-3|-|-
TGTGCCTGGAGTGTCGCGTGGGGTGGAAACACCATATATTTT
CAWSVAWGGNTIYF
>TRBV5-1|TRBJ2-3|-|-
TGCGCCAGCAGCGCAGGACTGACCACTAGCACAGATACGCAGTATTTT
CASSAGLTTSTDTQYF
>TRBV27|TRBJ1-4|-|-
TGTGCCAGCAGTTTACGAGGTGAAAAACTGTTTTTT
CASSLRGEKLFF
>TRBV19|TRBJ1-1|once|-
TGTGCCAGTTCGGGGCGCGGGAGACGGAAAGCTTTCTTT
CASSGRGRRKAFF
>TRBV30|TRBJ1-2|-|-
TGTGCCTGGAGTGCATCGGGGCAAGCAACTAGCTATGGCTACACCTTC
CAWSASGQATSYGYTF
>TRBV6-4|TRBJ2-3|once|-
TGTGCCAGCAGTGACTCTCCGGGAGATACGCAGTATTTT
CASSDSPGDTQYF
>TRBV29-1|TRBJ2-3|-|-
TGCAGCGTTGTGACGACTAGAAAAACAGATACGCAGTATTTT
CSVVTTRKTDTQYF
>TRBV6-5|TRBJ1-2|-|-
TGTGCCAGCAGCGGGACTCCAACGGAGGGCTACACCTTC
CASSGTPTEGYTF
>TRBV5-1|TRBJ2-1|-|TRBD2
TGCGCCAGCAGCTTGGCCGCCACTAGCGGATACAATGAGCAGTTCTTC
CASSLAATSGYNEQFF
>TRBV19|TRBJ1-1|-|-
TGTGCCAGTAGTATCGATGGGAGACTGAACACTGAAGCTTTCTTT
CASSIDGRLNTEAFF
>TRBV10-3|TRBJ2-7|few|-
TGTGCCATCAGTGACCGCGGATACGAGCAGTACTTC
CAISDRGYEQYF
>TRBV28|TRBJ2-7|-|-
TGTGCCAGCAGTTTAACTCCCCACGAGCAGTACTTC
CASSLTPHEQYF
>TRBV5-5|TRBJ2-3|many|-
TGTGCCAGCAGCTCCACGGGAAGGGAGGCGCAGTATTTT
CASSSTGREAQYF
>TRBV6-1|TRBJ2-7|-|TRBD1
TGTGCCAGCAGAGGGGGACAGGGTAACGAGCAGTACTTC
CASRGGQGNEQYF
>TRBV27|TRBJ1-6|-|-
TGTGCCAGCAGTCTGGTCGGGTCACCCCTCCACTTT
CASSLVGSPLHF
>TRBV28|TRBJ1-1|-|-
TGTGCCAGCCTTCTCGCAGGGAGGAACACTGAAGCTTTCTTT
CASLLAGRNTEAFF
>TRBV7-2|TRBJ1-5|once|-
TGTGCCAGCAGCCCCGGGACAAATGGCTTAAATCAGCCCCAGCATTTT
CASSPGTNGLNQPQHF
>TRBV19|TRBJ1-4|-|TRBD1
TGTGCCAGTAGTCTACACTGGACAGGGAATGAAAAACTGTTTTTT
CASSLHWTGNEKLFF
>TRBV5-6|TRBJ1-2|-|-
TGTGCCAGCAGCCCCTTAGGACCGGCGGATGGCTACACCTTC
CASSPLGPADGYTF
>TRBV7-8|TRBJ1-2|once|TRBD1
TGTGCCAGCAGCTCGAACAGGGGCTTCGTCAGGAGGGACTATGGCTACACCTTC
CASSSNRGFVRRDYGYTF
>TRBV25-1|TRBJ2-7|-|TRBD2
TGTGCCAGCAGTGAAGGACGGCTAGCGGGAGATTACGAGCAGTACTTC
CASSEGRLAGDYEQYF
>TRBV4-1|TRBJ2-7|-|TRBD1
TGCGCCAGCAGCCACCCGGGACAGTCTTACCCCGAGCAGTACTTC
CASSHPGQSYPEQYF